A selection of T cell receptor beta chains follows, all from one sample in a study of shared clonotypes between healthy human individuals. Sequenced by immunoSEQ multiplex PCR; TCRdb stores in-frame clones only, minus some. The sample has around 1.6 million clones, around 98% seen once. Input material: naive CD4+ T cells sorted from blood. The receptor set was obtained from a man younger than 45 in good health. Both conserved end residues are part of each CDR3. A D gene is named only where the DNA matches it firmly. For some rows the clone size is stated as once, few or many, or as a class when expanded; others skip it.

V gene: TRBV6-5; D gene: TRBD1; clone size: .; J gene: TRBJ1-2; CDR3 protein: CASSQGQTNYGYTF; CDR3 DNA: TGTGCCAGCAGTCAGGGACAGACCAACTATGGCTACACCTTC
V gene: TRBV6-1; D gene: .; clone size: .; J gene: TRBJ2-2; CDR3 protein: CASSEPWGSQWVGELFF; CDR3 DNA: TGTGCCAGCAGTGAACCTTGGGGGAGCCAGTGGGTGGGGGAGCTGTTTTTT
V gene: TRBV28; D gene: TRBD2; clone size: .; J gene: TRBJ2-3; CDR3 protein: CASNGEGGQDTQYF; CDR3 DNA: TGTGCCAGCAACGGGGAGGGTGGCCAAGATACGCAGTATTTT
V gene: TRBV6-1; D gene: .; clone size: .; J gene: TRBJ2-5; CDR3 protein: CASTRPSAAQETQYF; CDR3 DNA: TGTGCCAGCACGCGCCCTTCAGCGGCCCAAGAGACCCAGTACTTC
V gene: TRBV27; D gene: .; clone size: .; J gene: TRBJ2-7; CDR3 protein: CASRPGTSYSEQYF; CDR3 DNA: TGTGCCAGCAGACCGGGAACTAGCTATTCCGAGCAGTACTTC
V gene: TRBV18; D gene: TRBD1; clone size: .; J gene: TRBJ2-3; CDR3 protein: CASSPPGTGLTDTQYF; CDR3 DNA: TGTGCCAGCTCACCACCCGGGACAGGGCTAACAGATACGCAGTATTTT
V gene: TRBV27; D gene: .; clone size: .; J gene: TRBJ2-7; CDR3 protein: CASSWQPGSYEQYF; CDR3 DNA: TGTGCCAGCAGTTGGCAGCCGGGCTCCTACGAGCAGTACTTC
V gene: TRBV5-1; D gene: .; clone size: .; J gene: TRBJ1-2; CDR3 protein: CASSSDGYNYGYTF; CDR3 DNA: TGCGCCAGCAGCTCGGACGGGTATAACTATGGCTACACCTTC
V gene: TRBV7-2; D gene: TRBD1; clone size: .; J gene: TRBJ1-1; CDR3 protein: CASSLTEGAPLTEAFF; CDR3 DNA: TGTGCCAGCAGCTTAACGGAGGGGGCCCCATTGACTGAAGCTTTCTTT
V gene: TRBV2; D gene: .; clone size: few; J gene: TRBJ1-2; CDR3 protein: CASRTTTLGGYTF; CDR3 DNA: TGTGCCAGCCGAACGACAACCTTAGGAGGCTACACCTTC
V gene: TRBV29-1; D gene: .; clone size: .; J gene: TRBJ2-3; CDR3 protein: CSVEQGSVTDTQYF; CDR3 DNA: TGCAGCGTGGAACAGGGTAGCGTCACAGATACGCAGTATTTT
V gene: TRBV9; D gene: TRBD2; clone size: .; J gene: TRBJ2-3; CDR3 protein: CASSVDSGLGSDTQYF; CDR3 DNA: TGTGCCAGCAGCGTAGACTCGGGACTAGGGTCAGATACGCAGTATTTT
V gene: TRBV28; D gene: TRBD2; clone size: .; J gene: TRBJ2-7; CDR3 protein: CASSLLTSGYYEQYF; CDR3 DNA: TGTGCCAGCAGTTTATTAACTAGCGGATACTACGAGCAGTACTTC
V gene: TRBV5-5; D gene: .; clone size: .; J gene: TRBJ1-4; CDR3 protein: CASSLEAYNEKLFF; CDR3 DNA: TGTGCCAGCAGCTTGGAAGCCTATAATGAAAAACTGTTTTTT
V gene: TRBV9; D gene: TRBD2; clone size: .; J gene: TRBJ2-7; CDR3 protein: CASSVGAGTYEQYF; CDR3 DNA: TGTGCCAGCAGCGTGGGAGCGGGGACCTACGAGCAGTACTTC
V gene: TRBV29-1; D gene: TRBD2; clone size: .; J gene: TRBJ2-5; CDR3 protein: CSGGLMYQETQYF; CDR3 DNA: TGCAGCGGGGGACTAATGTACCAAGAGACCCAGTACTTC
V gene: TRBV10-1; D gene: .; clone size: .; J gene: TRBJ2-3; CDR3 protein: CASSAGRTDTQYF; CDR3 DNA: TGCGCCAGCAGTGCTGGGCGCACAGATACGCAGTATTTT
V gene: TRBV28; D gene: TRBD2; clone size: .; J gene: TRBJ2-7; CDR3 protein: CASTKAGAASSYEQYF; CDR3 DNA: TGTGCCAGCACTAAAGCGGGGGCAGCGAGCTCCTACGAGCAGTACTTC
V gene: TRBV6-6; D gene: TRBD1; clone size: .; J gene: TRBJ2-1; CDR3 protein: CASAAGQGIRNEQFF; CDR3 DNA: TGTGCCAGCGCCGCGGGACAGGGGATAAGGAATGAGCAGTTCTTC
V gene: TRBV30; D gene: TRBD2; clone size: .; J gene: TRBJ2-3; CDR3 protein: CAWGGTSGGDTQYF; CDR3 DNA: TGTGCCTGGGGAGGGACTAGCGGGGGAGATACGCAGTATTTT
V gene: TRBV29-1; D gene: .; clone size: .; J gene: TRBJ1-1; CDR3 protein: CSVAWRGNTEAFF; CDR3 DNA: TGCAGCGTTGCTTGGAGGGGGAACACTGAAGCTTTCTTT
V gene: TRBV23-1; D gene: TRBD2; clone size: once; J gene: TRBJ2-7; CDR3 protein: CASSQSNLPLAGLSYEQYF; CDR3 DNA: TGCGCCAGCAGTCAATCAAACCTCCCCCTAGCGGGATTATCCTACGAGCAGTACTTC
V gene: TRBV9; D gene: .; clone size: .; J gene: TRBJ1-4; CDR3 protein: CASSVDGRAGRATNEKLFF; CDR3 DNA: TGTGCCAGCAGCGTAGATGGGAGGGCAGGGCGAGCAACTAATGAAAAACTGTTTTTT
V gene: TRBV11-2; D gene: .; clone size: .; J gene: TRBJ2-2; CDR3 protein: CASSLRWSGELFF; CDR3 DNA: TGTGCCAGCAGCTTAAGATGGTCCGGGGAGCTGTTTTTT
V gene: TRBV4-3; D gene: .; clone size: .; J gene: TRBJ1-1; CDR3 protein: CASSQDSWTEAFF; CDR3 DNA: TGCGCCAGCAGCCAAGACTCGTGGACTGAAGCTTTCTTT
V gene: TRBV7-9; D gene: .; clone size: .; J gene: TRBJ2-1; CDR3 protein: CASSLAGDYNEQFF; CDR3 DNA: TGTGCCAGCAGCTTAGCTGGGGACTACAATGAGCAGTTCTTC
V gene: TRBV2; D gene: .; clone size: .; J gene: TRBJ1-1; CDR3 protein: CASTRPGRGTEAFF; CDR3 DNA: TGTGCCAGCACCCGGCCCGGCAGAGGCACTGAAGCTTTCTTT
V gene: TRBV7-6; D gene: .; clone size: .; J gene: TRBJ1-1; CDR3 protein: CASSSDTNTEAFF; CDR3 DNA: TGTGCCAGCAGCTCTGACACGAACACTGAAGCTTTCTTT
V gene: TRBV19; D gene: .; clone size: .; J gene: TRBJ1-1; CDR3 protein: CASGRFTEAFF; CDR3 DNA: TGTGCCAGCGGAAGGTTCACTGAAGCTTTCTTT
V gene: TRBV6-1; D gene: TRBD1; clone size: .; J gene: TRBJ2-1; CDR3 protein: CASSYRGNEQFF; CDR3 DNA: TGTGCCAGCAGCTACAGGGGTAATGAGCAGTTCTTC
V gene: TRBV28; D gene: .; clone size: .; J gene: TRBJ1-2; CDR3 protein: CASIHPGGGHGYTF; CDR3 DNA: TGTGCCAGCATTCACCCTGGGGGTGGCCATGGCTACACCTTC
V gene: TRBV5-8; D gene: TRBD1; clone size: .; J gene: TRBJ2-7; CDR3 protein: CASSFTGDEQYF; CDR3 DNA: TGTGCCAGCAGCTTCACAGGGGACGAGCAGTACTTC
V gene: TRBV7-9; D gene: .; clone size: .; J gene: TRBJ1-3; CDR3 protein: CASSLGDYSGNTIYF; CDR3 DNA: TGTGCCAGCAGCTTAGGGGATTACTCGGGAAACACCATATATTTT
V gene: TRBV7-8; D gene: TRBD1; clone size: .; J gene: TRBJ1-3; CDR3 protein: CASSLGTGVRNTIYF; CDR3 DNA: TGTGCCAGCAGCTTAGGGACAGGGGTGAGAAACACCATATATTTT
V gene: TRBV7-9; D gene: TRBD1; clone size: .; J gene: TRBJ1-4; CDR3 protein: CASSFGTGVNEKLFF; CDR3 DNA: TGTGCCAGCAGCTTTGGGACAGGGGTTAATGAAAAACTGTTTTTT
V gene: TRBV7-9; D gene: TRBD1; clone size: .; J gene: TRBJ2-7; CDR3 protein: CASRSGQEFPYEQYF; CDR3 DNA: TGTGCCAGCAGATCGGGACAGGAATTCCCTTACGAGCAGTACTTC
V gene: TRBV4-3; D gene: TRBD1; clone size: .; J gene: TRBJ2-5; CDR3 protein: CASSQDTRGTGGPGETQYF; CDR3 DNA: TGCGCCAGCAGCCAAGATACGAGAGGGACAGGGGGCCCTGGGGAGACCCAGTACTTC
V gene: TRBV4-3; D gene: TRBD2; clone size: .; J gene: TRBJ2-1; CDR3 protein: CASSQETSSGRHGLSSYNEQFF; CDR3 DNA: TGCGCCAGCAGCCAAGAGACGTCTAGCGGGAGGCATGGATTGAGCTCCTACAATGAGCAGTTCTTC
V gene: TRBV11-2; D gene: .; clone size: .; J gene: TRBJ2-7; CDR3 protein: CASSLWDTSYEQYF; CDR3 DNA: TGTGCCAGCAGCCTATGGGACACCTCCTACGAGCAGTACTTC
V gene: TRBV5-1; D gene: .; clone size: once; J gene: TRBJ1-2; CDR3 protein: CASSSSGQGNYGYTF; CDR3 DNA: TGCGCCAGCAGCTCTTCAGGCCAGGGAAACTATGGCTACACCTTC
V gene: TRBV7-9; D gene: .; clone size: once; J gene: TRBJ2-7; CDR3 protein: CATAVLERTYFEQYF; CDR3 DNA: TGTGCCACAGCCGTACTGGAGCGGACCTACTTCGAGCAGTACTTC
V gene: TRBV7-6; D gene: TRBD2; clone size: .; J gene: TRBJ2-5; CDR3 protein: CASSRSMDDTSGSSETQYF; CDR3 DNA: TGTGCCAGCAGCCGTTCTATGGATGATACTAGCGGGAGTTCGGAGACCCAGTACTTC
V gene: TRBV7-9; D gene: .; clone size: .; J gene: TRBJ2-6; CDR3 protein: CASSFQSSGANVLTF; CDR3 DNA: TGTGCCAGCAGCTTCCAGAGCTCTGGGGCCAACGTCCTGACTTTC
V gene: TRBV28; D gene: TRBD2; clone size: .; J gene: TRBJ2-7; CDR3 protein: CASSRVAGGPVYEQYF; CDR3 DNA: TGTGCCAGCAGTAGGGTAGCGGGAGGGCCGGTTTACGAGCAGTACTTC
V gene: TRBV7-6; D gene: TRBD2; clone size: .; J gene: TRBJ2-1; CDR3 protein: CASSFRLAGASEQFF; CDR3 DNA: TGTGCCAGCAGCTTTCGACTAGCGGGAGCTTCTGAGCAGTTCTTC
V gene: TRBV6-1; D gene: .; clone size: .; J gene: TRBJ2-3; CDR3 protein: CASTPLLSQYF; CDR3 DNA: TGTGCCAGCACTCCCCTGTTGTCGCAGTATTTT
V gene: TRBV19; D gene: .; clone size: once; J gene: TRBJ2-7; CDR3 protein: CASSIQRGLAYEQYF; CDR3 DNA: TGTGCCAGTAGTATTCAACGGGGCCTTGCCTACGAGCAGTACTTC
V gene: TRBV18; D gene: .; clone size: .; J gene: TRBJ2-7; CDR3 protein: CASSPVEYEQYF; CDR3 DNA: TGTGCCAGCTCACCCGTTGAGTACGAGCAGTACTTC
V gene: TRBV27; D gene: TRBD1; clone size: .; J gene: TRBJ1-1; CDR3 protein: CASSPKQGATEAFF; CDR3 DNA: TGTGCCAGCAGTCCGAAACAGGGGGCGACTGAAGCTTTCTTT
V gene: TRBV19; D gene: .; clone size: .; J gene: TRBJ1-1; CDR3 protein: CASGYRGRGTTEAFF; CDR3 DNA: TGTGCCAGTGGGTATCGAGGTAGGGGAACAACTGAAGCTTTCTTT
V gene: TRBV12-2; D gene: .; clone size: .; J gene: TRBJ2-7; CDR3 protein: CASRFGQGIYEQYF; CDR3 DNA: .
V gene: TRBV11-3; D gene: TRBD2; clone size: .; J gene: TRBJ2-3; CDR3 protein: CASSLEAPGLARTDTQYF; CDR3 DNA: TGTGCCAGCAGCTTAGAAGCGCCGGGACTAGCGAGGACAGATACGCAGTATTTT
V gene: TRBV7-8; D gene: TRBD2; clone size: .; J gene: TRBJ2-1; CDR3 protein: CASSQAGVSYNEQFF; CDR3 DNA: TGTGCCAGCAGCCAAGCGGGAGTGTCCTACAATGAGCAGTTCTTC
V gene: TRBV14; D gene: TRBD1; clone size: .; J gene: TRBJ2-3; CDR3 protein: CASSPTTGGTDTQYF; CDR3 DNA: TGTGCCAGCAGCCCAACGACAGGGGGCACAGATACGCAGTATTTT
V gene: TRBV29-1; D gene: TRBD1; clone size: .; J gene: TRBJ2-3; CDR3 protein: CSVEDPGQGPTDTQYF; CDR3 DNA: TGCAGCGTTGAAGATCCGGGACAGGGCCCCACAGATACGCAGTATTTT
V gene: TRBV11-3; D gene: TRBD2; clone size: .; J gene: TRBJ2-2; CDR3 protein: CASSPGGTATGELFF; CDR3 DNA: TGTGCCAGTTCTCCGGGAGGAACCGCGACCGGGGAGCTGTTTTTT
V gene: TRBV15; D gene: TRBD2; clone size: .; J gene: TRBJ2-7; CDR3 protein: CATSSAFGLAGDEQYF; CDR3 DNA: TGTGCCACCAGCAGCGCTTTCGGACTAGCGGGAGACGAGCAGTACTTC
V gene: TRBV4-3; D gene: .; clone size: .; J gene: TRBJ2-7; CDR3 protein: CASSQATGRGSYEQYF; CDR3 DNA: TGCGCCAGCAGCCAAGCTACAGGGCGAGGCTCCTACGAGCAGTACTTC
V gene: TRBV27; D gene: .; clone size: .; J gene: TRBJ2-7; CDR3 protein: CASSLYRDPNEQYF; CDR3 DNA: TGTGCCAGCAGTTTGTACCGGGACCCCAACGAGCAGTACTTC
V gene: TRBV10-3; D gene: TRBD1; clone size: .; J gene: TRBJ2-4; CDR3 protein: CAISPDRDQNIQYF; CDR3 DNA: TGTGCCATCAGCCCAGACAGGGATCAAAACATTCAGTACTTC